This TCR beta chain was sequenced for a study of blood T cells in healthy people across ages. Study-level findings and limits: Percentage of naive T cells showed a strong correlation with TCR beta diversity. Higher diversity, along with more naive CD4+ cells, distinguished long-lived donors from aged donors.

Details on this clonotype: Its antigen is not identified.

Through a sample-barcoded 5' primer and a J-beta primer mix, a second PCR was run for roughly 6 to 12 cycles. Each cDNA molecule was tagged by a template-switch adaptor with 12 random nucleotides. Per sample, CDR3-containing paired-end reads numbered at least 3 million. TCRdb reprocessed the 5' RACE reads with MiXCR, giving one entry per CDR3 protein. Among fewer than 2,000,000 distinct CDR3 sequences listed, approximately 32% were seen once. The CDR3 extends over 13 amino acids. After removal of 6 bases from V and 5 bases from J, the junction contained 5 bases not matched to a gene. The V gene's germline CDR1 is SNHLY and CDR2 FYNNEI.

Sequenced: blood. J is TRBJ2-3 and V is TRBV2; the match to TRBD1 covers 7 bases. The TCR was taken from a woman younger than 45 in good health. The CDR3 DNA is TGTGCCAGCAGCACTGACAGGGAAGATACGCAGTATTTT. This sequence encodes CASSTDREDTQYF.